This T cell receptor beta chain was recovered during a study of T-cell reconstitution after alpha-beta-depleted transplantation in children. In germline, CDR1 is ENHRY, CDR2 SYGVKD. The CDR3 extends over 12 amino acids. Using unique molecular identifiers, the investigators prepared the TCRbeta library. TCRdb re-analysed the PCR reads in MiXCR, keeping a single row per CDR3 protein. The sample yields around 960,000 distinct CDR3 sequences, roughly 31% seen once. Whole-study results and caveats: One year after transplant, T-cell counts and diversity came mostly from newly produced T cells. Reports say that about two months after transplant, the alpha-beta T cells came out of several hundred graft clones that had expanded. Some patients' high day-60 TCRbeta diversity was traced to surviving recipient T cells and thymic progenitors.

Notes on this clonotype: Its specificity is unknown. A junction boundary mismatches the germline segment, possibly from a read error.

This clonotype originated in a boy less than two years old who had a stem cell transplant for SCID, so the T cells may come from the graft donor. The chain links TRBV10-3 to TRBJ1-2; D ambiguous. The material sequenced was PBMCs, mostly from graft donor cells, taken 360 days after TCRalphabeta/CD19-depleted stem cell transplant. CDR3 protein: CAISEARLRVVF. Written as DNA, the CDR3 is TGTGCCATCAGTGAAGCGCGGCTACGGGTCGTCTTC.